This record covers a single TCR beta chain. This clonotype was recorded a few times. Its antigen is still unknown. A much larger clone differs by one base, so this may be a read error. V lost 5 bases and J lost 2 bases, and the count of bases not matched to a germline gene is 5. The CDR3 measures 15 amino acids from cysteine to phenylalanine. This entry keeps only the CDR3 DNA: 45 bases, framed from base 1. Sequences KGHDR (CDR1) and SFDVKD (CDR2) are obtained from the germline V gene. The data were obtained in a study of CD8 T cells in ankylosing spondylitis (dated by TCRdb to about 2017). Background on the whole study: To find TCR variants linked to disease, the study profiled T cell receptor beta repertoires in ankylosing spondylitis patients and healthy donors. Samples of peripheral blood were taken, and for ankylosing spondylitis patients, synovial fluid was collected as well. In total, the full study cohort was made up of some 100 healthy donors and roughly 27 ankylosing spondylitis patients.

These reads were obtained on an Illumina HiSeq 2500. Quantitative 5'-RACE with molecular barcodes was the method used to prepare the TCR beta libraries. Under the source paper's analysis protocol: Disease-linked TCR variants were identified with a new computational method built on a probabilistic model of VDJ rearrangement. The raw public data were reprocessed by TCRdb itself: fastp quality trimming at Q25, MiXCR clonotype calling, in-frame beta chains only. Duplicate CDR3 protein sequences are folded into a single record with the most common DNA and genes. These V and J calls originate from TCRdb's pipeline instead of the authors' own analysis. The sample table contains 30,000 to 45,000 distinct CDR3 sequences; only one count was recorded for 6% of them. Roughly 12% of the sample is in the top ten clones. Beyond this particular receptor, the publication reports: Some motif variants had previously been reported in the synovial fluid and blood of reactive arthritis patients, which suggests shared mechanisms of disease initiation. The disease-linked clones were reported to be significantly enriched in matched synovial fluid samples from ankylosing spondylitis patients. Blood from ankylosing spondylitis patients appeared to be characterized by a TCR beta motif composed of 7 to 9 highly homologous amino acid variants. In peripheral blood, the disease-linked clones were found at relatively low frequencies and had a CD8+ phenotype.

Sequencing input: blood, either unsorted or a sorted T cell fraction (not recorded which). The chain employs TRBV24-1 and TRBJ1-2; 9 central nucleotides agree with TRBD1. The receptor was isolated from a male donor with ankylosing spondylitis or in good health (not recorded which). CDR3 loop: CATSGETGGNYGYTF. The nucleotide sequence is given as TGTGCCACCAGTGGTGAGACAGGGGGGAACTATGGCTACACCTTC.